The T cell receptor beta chain under discussion was sequenced for a study of regulatory T cells in long-lasting Graves disease. Points from the study as a whole: TRBV28, TRBJ1-2 and TRBJ2-5 were favored in persistent disease. The TCR repertoire of persistent Graves' patients was less diverse than that of newly diagnosed ones.

Time point of the sample: newly diagnosed GD, antithyroid drugs for less than 3 months. Extracted RNA from PBMCs served as the source of the TCR library. American Thyroid Association guidelines defined how Graves' disease was diagnosed. As for this clonotype: No antigen is known for it.

Through Arm-PCR of CDR3 regions and iRepertoire HTBI primers, TCR beta libraries were built. MiXCR was run by TCRdb on the multiplex PCR reads, yielding one entry per CDR3 protein. The sample contains approximately 490,000 distinct CDR3 sequences, around 15% of which appear only once. Trimming removed 4 bases from V and 0 bases from J, with 11 bases in between. The germline gives CDR1 SGHRS, CDR2 YFSETQ. CDR3 length: 16 residues. This sample was also put to use in a study of T cells in Graves' hyperthyroidism and ophthalmopathy. From that study: Newly diagnosed hyperthyroidism, duration under 2 months, in patients aged 18 to 65.

The input for sequencing was peripheral blood mononuclear cells (PBMCs), taken at new diagnosis, from a patient treated with antithyroid drugs. This TCR was sampled from a man aged 35 to 55 with Graves disease. The V and J genes are TRBV5-1 and TRBJ2-6; D may be TRBD1 (6 bases). The CDR3 loop reads CASSTGQTSGANVLTF. The CDR3 nucleotides are TGCGCCAGCAGCACGGGACAAACCTCTGGGGCCAACGTCCTGACTTTC.